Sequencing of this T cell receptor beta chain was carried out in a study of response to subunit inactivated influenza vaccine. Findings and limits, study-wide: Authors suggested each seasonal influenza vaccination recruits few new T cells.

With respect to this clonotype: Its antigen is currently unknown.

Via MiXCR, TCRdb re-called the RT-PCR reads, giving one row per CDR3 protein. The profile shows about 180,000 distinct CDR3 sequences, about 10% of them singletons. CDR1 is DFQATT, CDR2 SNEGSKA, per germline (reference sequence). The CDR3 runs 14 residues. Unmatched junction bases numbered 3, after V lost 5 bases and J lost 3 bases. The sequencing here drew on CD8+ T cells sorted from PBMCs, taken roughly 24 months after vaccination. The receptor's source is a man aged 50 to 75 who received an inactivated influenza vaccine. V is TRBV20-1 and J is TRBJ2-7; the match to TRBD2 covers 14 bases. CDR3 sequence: CSAGLAGGNYEQYF. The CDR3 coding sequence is TGCAGTGCTGGACTAGCGGGGGGTAACTACGAGCAGTACTTC.